A selection of T cell receptor beta chains follows, all from one sample in a study of cytomegalovirus exposure and HLA in healthy donors. This table comes from immunoSEQ multiplex PCR, and its TCRdb copy is limited to in-frame clones, with some not included. The profile shows tens of thousands of clones, around 96% of them singletons. Sequenced: PBMCs. All receptors come from a man in his late teens or twenties in good health and CMV-seropositive. Each CDR3 is given with its conserved first and last residue. A D gene is named only where the DNA matches it firmly. The listing skips clone size in some rows; elsewhere it reads once, few, many or a size class.

J gene,V gene,clone size,D gene,CDR3 DNA,CDR3 protein
TRBJ2-3,TRBV11-2,.,TRBD2,TGTGCCAGCAGCGTAGGTTGGGGGGGGAGCACAGATACGCAGTATTTT,CASSVGWGGSTDTQYF
TRBJ2-1,TRBV5-1,once,.,TGCGCCAGCAGCGAATCCATGGGGAGCGAGGAGCAGTTCTTC,CASSESMGSEEQFF
TRBJ2-1,TRBV10-3,.,TRBD2,TGTGCCATCAGTGAGTCGATGGGACTAGCGGGGGGGAATGAGCAGTTCTTC,CAISESMGLAGGNEQFF
TRBJ1-1,TRBV6-5,.,TRBD1,TGTGCCAGCAGGAACAGGGGGAGAAGGACTGAAGCTTTCTTT,CASRNRGRRTEAFF
TRBJ2-2,TRBV19,.,TRBD2,TGTGCCAGTAGTAGAGCGGGGGGGCACTCCGGGGAGCTGTTTTTT,CASSRAGGHSGELFF
TRBJ2-1,TRBV11-3,once,TRBD2,TGTGCCAGCAGCTCCGCGGGGGGGCCTGGCAATGAGCAGTTCTTC,CASSSAGGPGNEQFF
TRBJ1-3,TRBV5-6,.,.,TGTGCCAGCAGCCTAGGACAAGTCGGAAACACCATATATTTT,CASSLGQVGNTIYF
TRBJ2-5,TRBV5-4,.,TRBD2,TGTGCCAGCAGCTTGAGGCGGGAGGCCTCGTTAGAGACCCAGTACTTC,CASSLRREASLETQYF
TRBJ2-1,TRBV5-1,.,TRBD1,TGCGCCAGCAGCTGGACAGGGCAGTACAATGAGCAGTTCTTC,CASSWTGQYNEQFF
TRBJ2-2,TRBV5-1,.,TRBD1,TGCGCCAGCAGCAACGGACAGGGGGCTGCCGGGGAGCTGTTTTTT,CASSNGQGAAGELFF
TRBJ2-2,TRBV9,.,TRBD2,TGTGCCAGCAGCCCGCCGGGAGGGGCCGCGAACACCGGGGAGCTGTTTTTT,CASSPPGGAANTGELFF
TRBJ2-1,TRBV7-9,.,TRBD2,TGTGCCAGCAGCCGGACTAGCGGCTACAATGAGCAGTTCTTC,CASSRTSGYNEQFF
TRBJ2-7,TRBV5-1,.,TRBD1,TGCGCCAGCAGCTTCGGACAGGGGGCGATCTACGAGCAGTACTTC,CASSFGQGAIYEQYF
TRBJ2-7,TRBV5-1,.,TRBD1,TGCGCCAGCAGCGCCTGGACAGGGAGGTCCTACGAGCAGTACTTC,CASSAWTGRSYEQYF
TRBJ2-7,TRBV13,.,TRBD2,TGTGCCAGCAGCTTGGGGCGGGAGGCTACCTCCTACGAGCAGTACTTC,CASSLGREATSYEQYF
TRBJ1-2,TRBV19,.,.,TGTGCCAGTAGTAACCACGGACTCCACTATGGCTACACCTTC,CASSNHGLHYGYTF
TRBJ2-1,TRBV15,.,.,TGTGCCACCGCCGGAGCAGCCCACCGACACAATGAGCAGTTCTTC,CATAGAAHRHNEQFF
TRBJ1-4,TRBV7-2,.,.,TGTGCCAGCAGCCCTTCGCGGGGTCGGGAAAAACTGTTTTTT,CASSPSRGREKLFF
TRBJ1-2,TRBV7-2,.,TRBD1,TGTGCCAGCAGTATGTCTCTCACAGGGGGCGCGTCTGGCTACACCTTC,CASSMSLTGGASGYTF
TRBJ2-5,TRBV14,.,.,TGTGCCAGCAGCCAACGCTCGCCGGGGAATTGGTACCAAGAGACCCAGTACTTC,CASSQRSPGNWYQETQYF
TRBJ2-7,TRBV10-3,.,.,TGTGCCATCAGTGTTGAGGGGGAGGGCGAGCAGTACTTC,CAISVEGEGEQYF
TRBJ2-3,TRBV6-5,.,TRBD1,TGTGCCAGCAATCACAGGGGTCCTAGCACAGATACGCAGTATTTT,CASNHRGPSTDTQYF
TRBJ2-7,TRBV5-5,.,TRBD1,TGTGCCAGCAGCTTGGGCAGGGGGTCTGACGAGCAGTACTTC,CASSLGRGSDEQYF
TRBJ1-1,TRBV6-1,.,.,TGTGCCAGCAGTGAACGCGGGGAAAGCACTGAAGCTTTCTTT,CASSERGESTEAFF
TRBJ2-7,TRBV27,.,TRBD1,TGTGCCAGCAGTCCCGGGACAGTTTACGAGCAGTACTTC,CASSPGTVYEQYF
TRBJ2-7,TRBV6-1,.,.,TGTGCCAGCAGTGAACTATACGAGCAGTACTTC,CASSELYEQYF
TRBJ2-2,TRBV2,.,TRBD1,TGTGCCAGCAGTGAAGGGACAGGCGGTGGAGGGCTGTTTTTT,CASSEGTGGGGLFF
TRBJ2-2,TRBV28,.,TRBD2,TGTGCCAGCGGGATAGCGGGGTCGAACACCGGGGAGCTGTTTTTT,CASGIAGSNTGELFF
TRBJ1-2,TRBV5-1,.,TRBD1,TGCGCCAGCAGCTTGACGACAGGGGGGGCCTATGGCTACACCTTC,CASSLTTGGAYGYTF
TRBJ1-2,TRBV18,.,.,TGTGCCAGCTCACCAGATAGAGAATCCGGCTACACCTTC,CASSPDRESGYTF
TRBJ2-2,TRBV27,.,.,TGTGCCAGCAGTGACTCACCCGGGGAGCTGTTTTTT,CASSDSPGELFF
TRBJ2-1,TRBV7-6,.,.,TGTGCCAGCAGCTTACGGGGGTTCAGTTACAATGAGCAGTTCTTC,CASSLRGFSYNEQFF